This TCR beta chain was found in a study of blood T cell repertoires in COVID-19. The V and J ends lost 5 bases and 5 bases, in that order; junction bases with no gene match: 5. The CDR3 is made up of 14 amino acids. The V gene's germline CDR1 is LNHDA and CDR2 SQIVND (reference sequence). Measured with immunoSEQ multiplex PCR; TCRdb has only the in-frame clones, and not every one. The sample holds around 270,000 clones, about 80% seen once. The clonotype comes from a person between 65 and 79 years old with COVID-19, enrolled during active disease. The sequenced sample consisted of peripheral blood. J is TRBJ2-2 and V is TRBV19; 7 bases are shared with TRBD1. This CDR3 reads CASSSQGWTGELFF. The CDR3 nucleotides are TGTGCCAGTAGTTCACAGGGGTGGACCGGGGAGCTGTTTTTT. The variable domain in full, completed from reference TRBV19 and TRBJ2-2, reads DGGITQSPKYLFRKEGQNVTLSCEQNLNHDAMYWYRQDPGQGLRLIYYSQIVNDFQKGDIAEGYSVSREKKESFPLTVTSAQKNPTAFYLCASSSQGWTGELFFGEGSRLTVL.